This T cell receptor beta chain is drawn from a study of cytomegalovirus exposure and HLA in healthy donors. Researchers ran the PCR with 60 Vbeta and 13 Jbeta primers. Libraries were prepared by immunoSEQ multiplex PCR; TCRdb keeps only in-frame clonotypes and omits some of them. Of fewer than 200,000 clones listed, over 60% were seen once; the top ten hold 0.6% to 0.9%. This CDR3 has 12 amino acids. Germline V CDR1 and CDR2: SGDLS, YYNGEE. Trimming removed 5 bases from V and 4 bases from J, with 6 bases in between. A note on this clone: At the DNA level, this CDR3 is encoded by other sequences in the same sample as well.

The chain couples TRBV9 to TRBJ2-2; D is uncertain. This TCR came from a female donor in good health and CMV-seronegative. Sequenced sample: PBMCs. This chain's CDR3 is CASSSRTGELFF. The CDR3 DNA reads TGTGCCAGCAGTTCTCGCACCGGGGAGCTGTTTTTT.